This T cell receptor (beta chain) originates from a study of cytomegalovirus exposure and HLA in healthy donors. In the case of this clone: Other DNA sequences of this sample code for an identical CDR3.

The PCR contained 60 Vbeta and 13 Jbeta primers. Profiled with immunoSEQ multiplex PCR; TCRdb holds only in-frame clones, not every one. The sample gives 140,000 to 150,000 clones, 65% to 85% of which show up once; 6.5% to 8% is in the top ten. The CDR3 length is 15 residues. The V gene's germline CDR1 is SGHRS and CDR2 YFSETQ. V shed 0 bases, J shed 2 bases, and the junction held 2 bases outside the gene matches. The chain links TRBV5-1 to TRBJ2-1, with TRBD1 identical over 7 bases. The sample was PBMCs. The clonotype originates from a middle-aged woman in good health and CMV-seropositive. The CDR3 DNA reads as TGCGCCAGCAGCTTGGGACAGGGCGCCTACAATGAGCAGTTCTTC. It specifies CASSLGQGAYNEQFF.